The 29 T cell receptor beta chains below all came from one sample that was sequenced in a study of cytomegalovirus exposure and HLA in healthy donors. Primers for the PCR totalled 60 Vbeta and 13 Jbeta. The table came from immunoSEQ multiplex PCR; TCRdb's copy has only in-frame clones and leaves some out. The sample lists around 110,000 clones, about three quarters occurring once. The source material was PBMCs. These receptors were obtained from a man younger than 45 in good health and CMV-seronegative.

The chain has TRBV2 and TRBJ2-1; 9 bases map to TRBD2. J lost 2 bases, V lost 4 bases, and 3 bases had no gene match. The CDR3 is 15 amino acids. From germline, CDR1 is SNHLY and CDR2 FYNNEI. CDR3 in amino acids: CASSAGGGAYNEQFF. The DNA of the CDR3 is TGTGCCAGCAGTGCGGGCGGGGGGGCCTACAATGAGCAGTTCTTC.

This sequence joins TRBV4-2 and TRBJ2-1, with 7 bases aligning to TRBD2. The CDR3 extends over 14 amino acids. V lost 4 bases, J lost 6 bases, and 6 bases stayed unmatched. The germline V gene has CDR1 LGHNA and CDR2 YNFKEQ. The CDR3 loop is CASSPQVAGNEQFF. The CDR3 bases are TGTGCCAGCAGCCCCCAGGTAGCGGGCAATGAGCAGTTCTTC.

This clone was detected a few times. The chain is built from TRBV4-1 and TRBJ1-3; 8 bases align to TRBD1. Germline loops: CDR1 MGHRA, CDR2 YSYEKL. V was pared by 1 base and J by 0 bases, with 8 bases of the junction left unmatched. The CDR3 runs 18 residues. This CDR3 reads CASSQARAGGRSGNTIYF. In DNA form, the CDR3 reads TGCGCCAGCAGCCAAGCTCGAGCAGGGGGCCGCTCTGGAAACACCATATATTTT.

This chain joins TRBV5-6 and TRBJ2-5; 7 bases line up with TRBD1. V lost 0 bases and J lost 4; bases outside the gene matches: 6. Germline V gene data show CDR1 as SGHDT and CDR2 as YYEEEE. The CDR3 totals 15 residues. The DNA of the CDR3 is TGTGCCAGCAGCTTGGGACAGGGAAAGGGAGAGACCCAGTACTTC. It is translated as CASSLGQGKGETQYF.

The chain couples TRBV2 to TRBJ1-2; 9 bases fit TRBD1. V dropped 4 bases and J dropped 3; count of bases not matched to a gene: 6. Germline V gene data show CDR1 as SNHLY and CDR2 as FYNNEI. The CDR3 extends over 15 amino acids. CDR3 residues: CASSVNRGLDYGYTF. CDR3 nucleotides: TGTGCCAGCAGTGTAAACAGGGGGCTCGACTATGGCTACACCTTC.

The genes are TRBV5-1 and TRBJ2-1; 9 bases align to TRBD1. The CDR3 has 15 amino acids. The germline V gene has CDR1 SGHRS and CDR2 YFSETQ. Trimming removed 0 bases from V and 8 bases from J; junction bases left unmatched: 6. The CDR3 nucleotides are TGCGCCAGCAGCTTGGCACAGGGGGCTATAGATGAGCAGTTCTTC. Translating it yields CASSLAQGAIDEQFF. Looking up the rest from reference TRBV5-1 and TRBJ2-1 gives the full variable domain: KAGVTQTPRYLIKTRGQQVTLSCSPISGHRSVSWYQQTPGQGLQFLFEYFSETQRNKGNFPGRFSGRQFSNSRSEMNVSTLELGDSALYLCASSLAQGAIDEQFFGPGTRLTVL.

The rearrangement joins TRBV4-1 to TRBJ1-2, with TRBD1 identical over 8 bases. CDR1 MGHRA and CDR2 YSYEKL come from the germline V gene. J lost 7 bases, V lost 0 bases, and 7 bases had no gene match. The CDR3 consists of 15 residues. CDR3 residues: CASSQDSRGRTGYTF. DNA for the CDR3: TGCGCCAGCAGCCAAGATAGCAGGGGGCGAACTGGCTACACCTTC.

The CDR3 protein is CASQTGSSYNSPLHF. The CDR3 region has the DNA TGTGCCAGCCAAACAGGGTCCTCCTATAATTCACCCCTCCACTTT. This sequence joins TRBV19 and TRBJ1-6, with D perhaps matching TRBD1 (6 bases). CDR3 length: 15 residues. Germline values: CDR1 LNHDA, CDR2 SQIVND (reference sequence). Deletions cut 9 bases from V and 0 bases from J, with 12 bases between. The variable domain in full, with the rest retrieved from reference TRBV19 and TRBJ1-6, is DGGITQSPKYLFRKEGQNVTLSCEQNLNHDAMYWYRQDPGQGLRLIYYSQIVNDFQKGDIAEGYSVSREKKESFPLTVTSAQKNPTAFYLCASQTGSSYNSPLHFGNGTRLTVT.

The chain couples TRBV6-1 to TRBJ2-5; D gene unclear. This CDR3 comprises 12 residues. Trimming took 7 bases from V and 2 from J, leaving 8 bases between them. Germline loops: CDR1 MNHNS, CDR2 SASEGT. The CDR3 protein is CASTPRQETQYF. The CDR3 DNA is TGTGCCAGCACTCCTAGACAAGAGACCCAGTACTTC.

CDR3 nucleotides: TGTGCCTGGAGTCGACAGGTCTATGGCTACACCTTC. It encodes CAWSRQVYGYTF. V and J are TRBV30 and TRBJ1-2; maybe TRBD1 (6 bases). The germline gives CDR1 GTSNPN, CDR2 SVGIG (reference sequence). This CDR3 contains 12 residues. Trimming stripped 2 bases from V and 4 bases from J, with 8 bases between.

V gene TRBV2 combines with J gene TRBJ1-1, with a possible D match to TRBD1 (6 bases). The CDR3 sequence is 15 residues long. Trimming pared 7 bases from V and 0 bases from J, leaving 15 bases between. The germline V gene has CDR1 SNHLY and CDR2 FYNNEI. The CDR3 sequence is CASIWTEVMNTEAFF. For the CDR3, the DNA is TGTGCCAGCATCTGGACAGAGGTTATGAACACTGAAGCTTTCTTT.

The V gene is TRBV19, the J gene TRBJ2-3, with 7 nucleotides matching TRBD2. J was trimmed by 0 bases and V by 6 bases; bases with no gene match: 6. This CDR3 has 15 residues. Germline-derived CDR1 and CDR2 are LNHDA and SQIVND (reference sequence). CDR3 loop: CASRISSGSTDTQYF. The CDR3 DNA is TGTGCCAGTAGAATTTCTAGCGGTAGCACAGATACGCAGTATTTT.

This chain joins TRBV28 and TRBJ1-5; tentatively, D is TRBD1 (5 bases). CDR1 is MDHEN, CDR2 SYDVKM, per germline. The CDR3 spans 12 residues. V lost 4 bases and J lost 9, with 10 bases in between. The CDR3 sequence: CASSSQGGPQHF. CDR3 DNA: TGTGCCAGCAGTTCCCAGGGTGGGCCCCAGCATTTT.

The gene calls are TRBV27 and TRBJ1-5; 7 bases match TRBD1. The CDR3 has 14 amino acids. The germline V gene encodes CDR1 MNHEY and CDR2 SMNVEV (reference sequence). V gave up 5 bases and J gave up 5 bases; unmatched junction bases: 6. Here the CDR3 reads CASSSRDSYQPQHF. In nucleotides, the CDR3 is TGTGCCAGCAGTAGCCGGGACAGTTATCAGCCCCAGCATTTT.

The rearrangement links TRBV11-2 to TRBJ2-5; no clear D gene. Near its end, the DNA agrees better with TRBJ2-7, so the J call may be wrong. The CDR3 consists of 14 residues. Germline CDR1 is SGHAT and CDR2 is FQNNGV. The CDR3 loop reads CASSLQAPAYEQYF. CDR3 in DNA: TGTGCCAGCAGCTTACAGGCGCCCGCCTACGAGCAGTACTTC.

V usage is TRBV2 and J usage is TRBJ2-2; TRBD1 is a possible D gene (6 bases). V lost 8 bases and J lost 7, with 14 bases in between. The germline gives CDR1 SNHLY, CDR2 FYNNEI. The CDR3 length is 13 residues. CDR3 residues: CASASGVYGELFF. In nucleotides, the CDR3 is TGTGCCAGCGCGTCAGGGGTTTACGGGGAGCTGTTTTTT.

This clone was detected only a few times. The genes are TRBV19 and TRBJ2-5, with a possible D match to TRBD2 (5 bases). The V end lost 3 bases, the J end lost 7 bases, and 18 bases lay between the germline ends. Germline CDR1 and CDR2: LNHDA and SQIVND (reference sequence). CDR3 length: 15 residues. The CDR3 DNA reads as TGTGCCAGTAGTATCGGGATCGACCCCATGGGGACCCAGTACTTC. Translation gives CASSIGIDPMGTQYF. The entire variable domain, with the rest obtained from reference TRBV19 and TRBJ2-5, is as follows: DGGITQSPKYLFRKEGQNVTLSCEQNLNHDAMYWYRQDPGQGLRLIYYSQIVNDFQKGDIAEGYSVSREKKESFPLTVTSAQKNPTAFYLCASSIGIDPMGTQYFGPGTRLLVL.

The rearrangement uses TRBV27 and TRBJ1-2; the D is unclear. The CDR3 spans 14 residues. The germline gives CDR1 MNHEY, CDR2 SMNVEV (reference sequence). V lost 2 bases to trimming and J lost 4 bases, with 11 bases between them. The CDR3 region has the DNA TGTGCCAGCAGTTTAACGCTGCACTTCTATGGCTACACCTTC. This codes for CASSLTLHFYGYTF.

The V and J genes are TRBV10-1 and TRBJ2-5; 8 bases agree with TRBD1. The trim removed 3 bases at V and 1 base at J, leaving 4 bases unmatched. Germline CDR1 WNHNN, CDR2 SYGVQD (reference sequence). The CDR3 sequence is 15 residues long. CDR3 region: CASSDGTGFQETQYF. CDR3 coding DNA: TGCGCCAGCAGTGATGGGACAGGCTTCCAAGAGACCCAGTACTTC.

A few counts support this clone. V and J are TRBV7-6 and TRBJ1-3, with TRBD1 matching 7 bases. CDR1 is SGHVS, CDR2 FNYEAQ, per germline. J lost 0 bases, V lost 2 bases, and 10 bases had no gene match. CDR3 size: 18 residues. As DNA, the CDR3 is TGTGCCAGCAGCTTACTCGGTGGAGGGGGCAACTCTGGAAACACCATATATTTT. Its protein product is CASSLLGGGGNSGNTIYF. Together with reference TRBV7-6 and TRBJ1-3, the CDR3 gives the full variable domain: GAGVSQSPRYKVTKRGQDVALRCDPISGHVSLYWYRQALGQGPEFLTYFNYEAQQDKSGLPNDRFSAERPEGSISTLTIQRTEQRDSAMYRCASSLLGGGGNSGNTIYFGEGSWLTVV.

The chain couples TRBV5-3 to TRBJ1-1; D remains unclear. TRBV5-3 is an ORF, with its function uncertain. V dropped 8 bases and J dropped 1 base, with 12 bases sitting between them. CDR3 size: 13 residues. Written as DNA, the CDR3 is TGTGCCAGCCCGAAGCGTTGGAACACTGAAGCTTTCTTT. The encoded protein is CASPKRWNTEAFF.

CDR3 sequence reads: CASSLGAPQEGSPLHF. The CDR3 coding sequence is TGCGCCAGCAGCTTGGGTGCCCCCCAGGAGGGCTCACCCCTCCACTTT. The rearrangement uses TRBV5-1 and TRBJ1-6; D ambiguous. This CDR3 spans 16 amino acids. The ends were cut back, 0 bases at V and 10 bases at J, with 17 bases in the middle. In germline, CDR1 is SGHRS, CDR2 YFSETQ.

CDR3 residues: CIAMKGVDNEQFF. The CDR3 region has the DNA TGTATCGCAATGAAGGGAGTTGACAATGAGCAGTTCTTC. V gene TRBV28 combines with J gene TRBJ2-1; tentatively, D is TRBD2 (5 bases). Germline-derived CDR1 and CDR2 are MDHEN and SYDVKM. This CDR3 contains 13 residues.

CDR3 residues: CSVLWSSGANYGYTF. The CDR3 region has the DNA TGCAGCGTTCTATGGTCTTCGGGTGCTAACTATGGCTACACCTTC. This chain joins TRBV29-1 and TRBJ1-2; D ambiguous. Trimming left V 5 bases short and J 0 bases short, with 16 bases between. Germline CDR1 reads SQVTM; CDR2 reads ANQGSEA. The CDR3 is 15 amino acids. The full variable domain, rest sourced from reference TRBV29-1 and TRBJ1-2, is SAVISQKPSRDICQRGTSLTIQCQVDSQVTMMFWYRQQPGQSLTLIATANQGSEATYESGFVIDKFPISRPNLTFSTLTVSNMSPEDSSIYLCSVLWSSGANYGYTFGSGTRLTVV.

The chain recombines TRBV10-2 with TRBJ2-7; the D gene is possibly TRBD1 (5 bases). V was pared by 5 bases and J by 6 bases, with 20 bases between. CDR1 is WSHSY and CDR2 is SAAADI in the germline V gene. The CDR3 runs to 15 residues. The CDR3 coding sequence is TGCGCCAGCAGTACAGTTGGGGCTGGTAGTGTCGAGCAGTACTTC. Translation gives CASSTVGAGSVEQYF.

The chain uses TRBV2 and TRBJ2-5; D is perhaps TRBD2 (5 bases). The CDR3 runs 13 residues. Trimming shortened V by 1 base and J by 3 bases, and 6 bases separated the two germline ends. The germline V gene has CDR1 SNHLY and CDR2 FYNNEI. The CDR3 is CASSEGEKETQYF. In nucleotides, the CDR3 is TGTGCCAGCAGTGAAGGGGAGAAAGAGACCCAGTACTTC. The complete variable domain, with remaining parts taken from reference TRBV2 and TRBJ2-5, reads EPEVTQTPSHQVTQMGQEVILRCVPISNHLYFYWYRQILGQKVEFLVSFYNNEISEKSEIFDDQFSVERPDGSNFTLKIRSTKLEDSAMYFCASSEGEKETQYFGPGTRLLVL.

This clone was observed a single time. The chain combines TRBV2 with TRBJ1-5, with 8 bases fitting TRBD1. Trimming took 7 bases from V and 9 from J; bases not matched to a gene: 11. This CDR3 is built from 14 residues. Germline V gene data show CDR1 as SNHLY and CDR2 as FYNNEI. In nucleotides, the CDR3 is TGTGCCAGCAAAGAGCGCAGGGGGCCTTGGCCCCAGCATTTT. Protein product: CASKERRGPWPQHF.

The chain recombines TRBV30 with TRBJ2-3; 13 bases fit TRBD2. CDR3 size: 14 residues. V gave up 5 bases and J gave up 2 bases; unmatched junction bases: 1. Germline loops: CDR1 GTSNPN, CDR2 SVGIG (reference sequence). The CDR3 DNA reads TGTGCCTGGGGGACTAGCGGGAACACAGATACGCAGTATTTT. Amino acid sequence: CAWGTSGNTDTQYF.

The V gene is TRBV7-3, the J gene TRBJ2-1; tentatively, D is TRBD2 (6 bases). The CDR3 length is 15 residues. CDR1 and CDR2 (germline): SGHTA, FQGTGA. The V and J ends lost 2 bases and 8 bases respectively, with 16 bases between them. The CDR3 DNA reads TGTGCCAGCAGCTTACTCGGAGGGGCGAGCGATGAGCAGTTCTTC. Translating gives CASSLLGGASDEQFF.